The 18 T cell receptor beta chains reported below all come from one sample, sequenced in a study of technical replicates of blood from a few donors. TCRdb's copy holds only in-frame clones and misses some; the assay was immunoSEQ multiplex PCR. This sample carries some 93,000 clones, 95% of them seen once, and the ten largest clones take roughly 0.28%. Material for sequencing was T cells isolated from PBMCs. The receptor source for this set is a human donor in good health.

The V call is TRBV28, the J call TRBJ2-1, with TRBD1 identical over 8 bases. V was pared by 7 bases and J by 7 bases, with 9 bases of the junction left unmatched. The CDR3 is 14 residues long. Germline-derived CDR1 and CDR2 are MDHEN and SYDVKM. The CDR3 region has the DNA TGTGCCAGCATATCGACAGGGGCGCAAAATGAGCAGTTCTTC. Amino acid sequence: CASISTGAQNEQFF.

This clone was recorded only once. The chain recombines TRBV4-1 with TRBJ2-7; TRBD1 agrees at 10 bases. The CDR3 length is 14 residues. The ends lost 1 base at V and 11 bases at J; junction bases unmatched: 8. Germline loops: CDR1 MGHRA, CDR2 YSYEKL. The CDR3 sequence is CASSQVVGQGGKYF. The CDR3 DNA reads TGCGCCAGCAGCCAAGTAGTTGGACAGGGGGGAAAGTACTTC.

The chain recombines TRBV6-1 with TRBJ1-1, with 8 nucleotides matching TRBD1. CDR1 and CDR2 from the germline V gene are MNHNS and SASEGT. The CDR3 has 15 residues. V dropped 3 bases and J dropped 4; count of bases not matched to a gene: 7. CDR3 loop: CASSDRGHGITEAFF. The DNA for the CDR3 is TGTGCCAGCAGTGACAGGGGGCATGGTATCACTGAAGCTTTCTTT.

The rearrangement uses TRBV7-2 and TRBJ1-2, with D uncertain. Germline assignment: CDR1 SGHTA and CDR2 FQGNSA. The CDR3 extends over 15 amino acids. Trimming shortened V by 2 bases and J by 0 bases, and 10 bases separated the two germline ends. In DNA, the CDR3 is TGTGCCAGCAGCTTATCGGGTACGACTAACTATGGCTACACCTTC. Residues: CASSLSGTTNYGYTF.

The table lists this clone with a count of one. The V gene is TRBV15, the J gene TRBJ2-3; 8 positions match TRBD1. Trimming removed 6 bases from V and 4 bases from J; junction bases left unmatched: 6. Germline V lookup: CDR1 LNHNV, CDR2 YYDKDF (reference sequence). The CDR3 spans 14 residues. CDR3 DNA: TGTGCCACCAGGAGGGGACAGGTAGCAGATACGCAGTATTTT. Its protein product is CATRRGQVADTQYF.

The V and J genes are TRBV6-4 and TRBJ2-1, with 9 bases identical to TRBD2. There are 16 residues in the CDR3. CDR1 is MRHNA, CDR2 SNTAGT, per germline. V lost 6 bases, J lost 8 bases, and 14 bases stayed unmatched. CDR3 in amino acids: CASSDKVDSGSDEQFF. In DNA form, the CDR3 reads TGTGCCAGCAGCGACAAAGTCGATAGCGGGAGCGATGAGCAGTTCTTC.

CDR3 DNA: TGTGCCAGCAGCTTACAGGGGTTATCCCCACCCCTCCACTTT. Protein product: CASSLQGLSPPLHF. V and J are TRBV7-9 and TRBJ1-6, with a possible D match to TRBD1 (6 bases). V was shortened by 2 bases and J by 11 bases, with 13 bases between the two germline ends. The CDR3 is made up of 14 amino acids. CDR1 SEHNR and CDR2 FQNEAQ come from the germline V gene (reference sequence).

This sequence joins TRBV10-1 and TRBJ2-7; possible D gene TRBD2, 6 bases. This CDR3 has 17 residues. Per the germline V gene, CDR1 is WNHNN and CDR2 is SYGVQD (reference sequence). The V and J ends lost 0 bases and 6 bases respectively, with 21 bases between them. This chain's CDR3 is CASSESRGGPNGPEQYF. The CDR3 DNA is TGCGCCAGCAGTGAGTCAAGGGGAGGACCTAACGGCCCCGAGCAGTACTTC.

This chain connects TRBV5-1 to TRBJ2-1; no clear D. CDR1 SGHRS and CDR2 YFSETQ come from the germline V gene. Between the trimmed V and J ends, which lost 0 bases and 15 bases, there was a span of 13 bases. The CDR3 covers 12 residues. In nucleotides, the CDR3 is TGCGCCAGCAGCTTGGGCTCCGACTCCCCGTTCTTC. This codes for CASSLGSDSPFF.

The CDR3 DNA is TGTGCCAGTAGTATACAAAGACTGGACTACAATGAGCAGTTCTTC. Encoded protein: CASSIQRLDYNEQFF. The chain carries TRBV19 and TRBJ2-1; D gene uncertain. V was cut by 2 bases and J by 3 bases, with 11 bases left in between. The CDR3 contains 15 residues. The germline V gene encodes CDR1 LNHDA and CDR2 SQIVND (reference sequence). Drawing the rest from reference TRBV19 and TRBJ2-1, the complete variable domain is DGGITQSPKYLFRKEGQNVTLSCEQNLNHDAMYWYRQDPGQGLRLIYYSQIVNDFQKGDIAEGYSVSREKKESFPLTVTSAQKNPTAFYLCASSIQRLDYNEQFFGPGTRLTVL.

This chain's CDR3 is CASSAQGYGYTF. CDR3 nucleotides: TGTGCCAGCAGCGCACAGGGCTATGGCTACACCTTC. The V call is TRBV9, the J call TRBJ1-2; a weak D match, TRBD1 (6 bases). V was cut by 3 bases and J by 4 bases, with 7 bases left in between. CDR1 SGDLS and CDR2 YYNGEE come from the germline V gene. The CDR3 spans 12 residues.

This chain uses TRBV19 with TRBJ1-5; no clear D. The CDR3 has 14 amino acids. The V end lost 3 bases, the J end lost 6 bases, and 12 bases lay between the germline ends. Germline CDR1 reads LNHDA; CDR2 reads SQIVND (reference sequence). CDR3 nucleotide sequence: TGTGCCAGTAGTATGGGCTCTCTGAGTCAGCCCCAGCATTTT. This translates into CASSMGSLSQPQHF.

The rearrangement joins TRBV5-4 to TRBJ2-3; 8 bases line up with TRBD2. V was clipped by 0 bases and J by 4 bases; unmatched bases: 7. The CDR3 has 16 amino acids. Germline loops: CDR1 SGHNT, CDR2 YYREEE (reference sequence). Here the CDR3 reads CASSLDSGGRPDTQYF. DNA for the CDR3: TGTGCCAGCAGCTTGGATTCGGGGGGGAGGCCAGATACGCAGTATTTT.

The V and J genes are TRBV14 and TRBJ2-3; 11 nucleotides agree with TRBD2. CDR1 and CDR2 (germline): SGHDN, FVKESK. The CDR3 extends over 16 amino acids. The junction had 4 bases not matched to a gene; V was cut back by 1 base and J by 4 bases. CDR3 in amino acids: CASSQAILAGADTQYF. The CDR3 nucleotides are TGTGCCAGCAGCCAAGCGATACTAGCGGGGGCAGATACGCAGTATTTT. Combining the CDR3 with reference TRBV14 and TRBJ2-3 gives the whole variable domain EAGVTQFPSHSVIEKGQTVTLRCDPISGHDNLYWYRRVMGKEIKFLLHFVKESKQDESGMPNNRFLAERTGGTYSTLKVQPAELEDSGVYFCASSQAILAGADTQYFGPGTRLTVL.

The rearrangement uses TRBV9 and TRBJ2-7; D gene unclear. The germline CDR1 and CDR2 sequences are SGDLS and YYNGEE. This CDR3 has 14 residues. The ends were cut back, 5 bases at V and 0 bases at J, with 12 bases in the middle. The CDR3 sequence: CASRALMSSYEQYF. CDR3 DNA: TGTGCCAGCAGAGCTCTAATGAGCTCCTACGAGCAGTACTTC.

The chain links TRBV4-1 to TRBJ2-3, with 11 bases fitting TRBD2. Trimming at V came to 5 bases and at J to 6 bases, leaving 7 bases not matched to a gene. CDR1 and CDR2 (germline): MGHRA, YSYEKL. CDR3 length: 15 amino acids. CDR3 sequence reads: CASSVSGGAPDTQYF. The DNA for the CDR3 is TGCGCCAGCAGCGTTAGCGGGGGGGCCCCGGATACGCAGTATTTT.

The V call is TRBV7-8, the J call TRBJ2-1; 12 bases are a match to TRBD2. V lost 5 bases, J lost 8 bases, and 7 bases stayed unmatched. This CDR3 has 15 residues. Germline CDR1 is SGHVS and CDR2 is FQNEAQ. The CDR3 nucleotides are TGTGCCAGCAGCCTGGGACTAGCGGGCCCCTATGAGCAGTTCTTC. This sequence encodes CASSLGLAGPYEQFF.

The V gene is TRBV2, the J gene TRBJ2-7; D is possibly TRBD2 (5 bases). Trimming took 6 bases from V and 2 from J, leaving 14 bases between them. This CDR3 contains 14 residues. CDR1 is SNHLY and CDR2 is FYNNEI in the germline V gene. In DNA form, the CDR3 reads TGTGCCAGCAGACTCGACACGGGGACCTACGAGCAGTACTTC. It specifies CASRLDTGTYEQYF.